The 22 T cell receptor beta chains reported below all come from one sample, sequenced in a study of cytomegalovirus exposure and HLA in healthy donors. The study ran its PCR with 60 Vbeta and 13 Jbeta primers. Here immunoSEQ multiplex PCR was the method, and the copy in TCRdb shows in-frame clones only, minus some. The table shows about 140,000 clones, with approximately 80% occurring only once. The material sequenced was PBMCs. All receptors derive from a man aged 30 to 45 in good health and CMV-seronegative.

This chain uses TRBV9 with TRBJ1-1; 8 bases align to TRBD1. Trimming took 4 bases from V and 1 from J; bases not matched to a gene: 3. CDR3 size: 14 residues. The germline CDR1 and CDR2 sequences are SGDLS and YYNGEE. CDR3 sequence reads: CASSPGTGNTEAFF. DNA for the CDR3: TGTGCCAGCAGCCCCGGGACAGGGAACACTGAAGCTTTCTTT.

The table lists this clone with a count of one. V gene TRBV2 combines with J gene TRBJ2-1, with D perhaps matching TRBD1 (6 bases). Per germline, CDR1 SNHLY and CDR2 FYNNEI. The CDR3 loop spans 13 amino acids. The V end was cut by 3 bases, the J end by 3 bases, with 6 bases between. Here the CDR3 reads CASSEDSYNEQFF. CDR3 DNA sequence: TGTGCCAGCAGTGAGGACAGCTACAATGAGCAGTTCTTC.

The V gene is TRBV9, the J gene TRBJ1-2, with a tentative D call TRBD1 (6 bases). Deletions cut 4 bases from V and 8 bases from J, with 15 bases between. The CDR3 has 13 residues. CDR1 is SGDLS, CDR2 YYNGEE, per germline. The CDR3 region is CASSSRDTRGYTF. The CDR3 nucleotides are TGTGCCAGCAGCTCCCGGGACACAAGGGGCTACACCTTC. Full variable domain (remainder filled in from reference TRBV9 and TRBJ1-2): DSGVTQTPKHLITATGQRVTLRCSPRSGDLSVYWYQQSLDQGLQFLIQYYNGEERAKGNILERFSAQQFPDLHSELNLSSLELGDSALYFCASSSRDTRGYTFGSGTRLTVV.

A single count supports this clone. The chain couples TRBV6-6 to TRBJ2-1, with D possibly matching TRBD1 (5 bases). The CDR3 length is 12 residues. Between the trimmed V and J ends, which lost 6 bases and 12 bases, there was a span of 15 bases. The germline V gene has CDR1 MNHNY and CDR2 SVGAGI (reference sequence). The CDR3 DNA reads TGTGCCAGCAGGATTTCAGGGATAGGGCAGTTCTTC. The encoded protein is CASRISGIGQFF.

The J gene is TRBJ2-3, the V gene TRBV30, with 11 nucleotides matching TRBD2. V was clipped by 2 bases and J by 2 bases; unmatched bases: 3. Germline CDR1 and CDR2: GTSNPN and SVGIG (reference sequence). The CDR3 runs to 15 residues. CDR3 loop: CAWSRLAGPTDTQYF. CDR3 sequence (DNA): TGTGCCTGGAGTAGACTAGCGGGACCCACAGATACGCAGTATTTT.

V gene TRBV5-6 combines with J gene TRBJ2-7; D might be TRBD1 (5 bases). Trimming shortened V by 0 bases and J by 1 base, and 11 bases separated the two germline ends. Germline V gives CDR1 SGHDT, CDR2 YYEEEE. The CDR3 consists of 15 residues. DNA for the CDR3: TGTGCCAGCAGCTTGGGACCAGGGTCATCCTACGAGCAGTACTTC. Amino acid sequence: CASSLGPGSSYEQYF.

The chain is built from TRBV4-1 and TRBJ1-3; D call uncertain. Trimming removed 0 bases from V and 0 bases from J, with 9 bases in between. CDR1 is MGHRA and CDR2 is YSYEKL in the germline V gene. The CDR3 consists of 16 residues. CDR3 in DNA: TGCGCCAGCAGCCAAGATCCGGGGTTCTCTGGAAACACCATATATTTT. As protein: CASSQDPGFSGNTIYF.

The V and J genes are TRBV6-6 and TRBJ2-7; TRBD2 matches at 8 bases. In germline, CDR1 is MNHNY, CDR2 SVGAGI (reference sequence). The CDR3 sequence is 13 residues long. Trimming took 2 bases from V and 3 from J; bases not matched to a gene: 0. The CDR3 protein is CASSYLAGYEQYF. The CDR3 DNA is TGTGCCAGCAGTTACCTAGCGGGCTACGAGCAGTACTTC.

This sequence joins TRBV28 and TRBJ2-1; perhaps TRBD2 as D (5 bases). The germline V gene encodes CDR1 MDHEN and CDR2 SYDVKM. The V gene lost 2 bases and the J gene lost 5 bases, with 10 bases spanning the gap. The CDR3 is 14 residues long. The CDR3 is CASSLGGLNNEQFF. The CDR3 nucleotides read TGTGCCAGCAGTTTAGGCGGGCTGAACAATGAGCAGTTCTTC. The whole variable domain, remainder taken from reference TRBV28 and TRBJ2-1, is DVKVTQSSRYLVKRTGEKVFLECVQDMDHENMFWYRQDPGLGLRLIYFSYDVKMKEKGDIPEGYSVSREKKERFSLILESASTNQTSMYLCASSLGGLNNEQFFGPGTRLTVL.

The V and J genes are TRBV5-8 and TRBJ2-3, with D possibly being TRBD1 (6 bases). The CDR3 totals 13 residues. Germline lookup yields CDR1 SGHTS and CDR2 YDEGEE. Trimming pared 4 bases from V and 6 bases from J, leaving 12 bases between. The CDR3 nucleotides are TGTGCCAGCAGCAGAACAGGGTTCGATACGCAGTATTTT. This encodes CASSRTGFDTQYF.

This chain links TRBV6-1 with TRBJ2-5, with 7 bases that match TRBD2. CDR1 is MNHNS, CDR2 SASEGT, per germline. The CDR3 contains 14 residues. The trim removed 11 bases at V and 5 bases at J, leaving 14 bases unmatched. CDR3 bases: TGTGCCTCGAAATGGGGCGGGAGCGGGGAGACCCAGTACTTC. Protein sequence: CASKWGGSGETQYF.

This clone has a single count. The V call is TRBV28, the J call TRBJ1-4; 10 nucleotides align to TRBD1. After removal of 6 bases from V and 7 bases from J, the junction contained 5 bases not matched to a gene. Germline assignment: CDR1 MDHEN and CDR2 SYDVKM. The CDR3 has 14 residues. The CDR3: CASSSGQGTEKLFF. In DNA form, the CDR3 reads TGTGCCAGCAGCTCGGGACAGGGGACTGAAAAACTGTTTTTT. Based on the CDR3 plus reference TRBV28 and TRBJ1-4, the full variable domain is DVKVTQSSRYLVKRTGEKVFLECVQDMDHENMFWYRQDPGLGLRLIYFSYDVKMKEKGDIPEGYSVSREKKERFSLILESASTNQTSMYLCASSSGQGTEKLFFGSGTQLSVL.

The gene calls are TRBV30 and TRBJ2-1; D unresolved. Germline V gene sequence: CDR1 GTSNPN, CDR2 SVGIG (reference sequence). CDR3 length: 11 amino acids. V lost 3 bases and J lost 9, with 9 bases in between. The DNA for the CDR3 is TGTGCCTGGAGGATAGATGCTGAGCAGTTCTTC. It codes for CAWRIDAEQFF.

J is TRBJ1-1 and V is TRBV28; tentatively, D is TRBD1 (5 bases). This CDR3 has 14 amino acids. V was shortened by 4 bases and J by 0 bases, with 9 bases between the two germline ends. Germline V gene lookup returns CDR1 MDHEN and CDR2 SYDVKM. CDR3 DNA sequence: TGTGCCAGCAGTTGGGGGGGGATGAACACTGAAGCTTTCTTT. It encodes CASSWGGMNTEAFF.

The chain couples TRBV28 to TRBJ2-7; TRBD2 is a possible D gene (5 bases). The germline CDR1 and CDR2 sequences are MDHEN and SYDVKM. The CDR3 extends over 13 amino acids. Between the trimmed V and J ends, which lost 5 bases and 6 bases, there was a span of 14 bases. CDR3 region: CASSPIEGGEQYF. CDR3 DNA: TGTGCCAGCAGTCCAATCGAGGGTGGCGAGCAGTACTTC.

This clone has a handful of counts. The chain is built from TRBV5-1 and TRBJ1-1; no firm D call. This CDR3 has 14 amino acids. CDR1 is SGHRS, CDR2 YFSETQ, per germline. V was pared by 0 bases and J by 1 base, with 7 bases between. The CDR3 spells CASSLEPSNTEAFF. CDR3 sequence (DNA): TGCGCCAGCAGCTTGGAGCCATCGAACACTGAAGCTTTCTTT.

This chain uses TRBV12-1 with TRBJ2-1; the table assigns TRBD2, which was not confirmed against the DNA. TRBV12-1 is a pseudogene locus. The CDR3 extends over 20 amino acids. Written as DNA, the CDR3 is TGTGCCAGCAGCTTTGGGGTGACTAGCGGGAGGTCTCGCTCCTACAATGAGCAGTTCTTC. Translated: CASSFGVTSGRSRSYNEQFF.

In the case of this clone: A read error may account for a junction end that differs from germline. The V call is TRBV6-5, the J call TRBJ1-6, with 7 bases identical to TRBD1. The CDR3 totals 15 residues. The germline V gene has CDR1 MNHEY and CDR2 SVGAGI. DNA of the CDR3: TGTGCCAGCAGCTACTCCGGGACAGATAGTTCACCCCTCCACTTT. Its protein product is CASSYSGTDSSPLHF.

The genes are TRBV11-2 and TRBJ2-4; D is ambiguous. The CDR3 totals 12 residues. Germline CDR1 reads SGHAT; CDR2 reads FQNNGV. Trimming stripped 8 bases from V and 0 bases from J, with 5 bases between. The CDR3 DNA follows: TGTGCCAGCGGGCTAGCCAAAAACATTCAGTACTTC. Protein: CASGLAKNIQYF.

This clone showed up just a few times. This chain uses TRBV10-1 with TRBJ2-7, with D maybe TRBD1 (6 bases). V was cut by 5 bases and J by 2 bases, with 10 bases left in between. The V gene's germline CDR1 is WNHNN and CDR2 SYGVQD (reference sequence). The CDR3 contains 13 residues. The CDR3 sequence is CASSSGQTYEQYF. CDR3 DNA: TGCGCCAGCAGTTCCGGACAGACCTACGAGCAGTACTTC.

The chain's CDR3 is CASSLVGVSTDTQYF. The CDR3 nucleotides are TGCGCCAGCAGCTTGGTCGGGGTCAGCACAGATACGCAGTATTTT. The chain joins TRBV5-1 to TRBJ2-3; perhaps TRBD2 as D (5 bases). V was trimmed by 0 bases and J by 0 bases, leaving 8 bases between them. This CDR3 has 15 amino acids. Germline CDR1 and CDR2: SGHRS and YFSETQ. Full variable domain (rest looked up from reference TRBV5-1 and TRBJ2-3): KAGVTQTPRYLIKTRGQQVTLSCSPISGHRSVSWYQQTPGQGLQFLFEYFSETQRNKGNFPGRFSGRQFSNSRSEMNVSTLELGDSALYLCASSLVGVSTDTQYFGPGTRLTVL.

This clone was seen a handful of times. This chain uses TRBV5-5 with TRBJ2-7; 10 bases fit TRBD1. The CDR3 sequence is 14 residues long. V trimming: 4 bases; J trimming: 3 bases; junction bases outside the gene matches: 4. Germline CDR1 SGHKS, CDR2 YYEKEE (reference sequence). The CDR3 reads CASSPWTGGYEQYF. DNA for the CDR3: TGTGCCAGCAGCCCCTGGACAGGGGGCTACGAGCAGTACTTC.